The TCR beta chain under discussion was sequenced for a study of T cells in tumors after PD-1 blockade. Sequenced by immunoSEQ multiplex PCR; TCRdb stores in-frame clones only, minus some. The sample lists about 59,000 clones, roughly 75% seen once, with roughly 13% in the top ten. This CDR3 has 16 residues. Per germline, CDR1 SGDLS and CDR2 YYNGEE. The trim removed 0 bases at V and 3 bases at J, leaving 7 bases unmatched. The sample was PBMCs, taken before anti-PD-1 treatment. This chain links TRBV9 with TRBJ2-5, with 8 bases fitting TRBD1. This sequence was found in a human donor with basal cell carcinoma. As DNA, the CDR3 is TGTGCCAGCAGCGTAGACCCGACAGGGGTTAAAGAGACCCAGTACTTC. The encoded protein is CASSVDPTGVKETQYF.